This entry lists 10 T cell receptor beta chains sequenced from one sample in a study of T cells after yellow fever vaccination. Each CDR3 protein gets one entry after TCRdb re-called the 5' RACE reads with MiXCR. The repertoire holds nearly 350,000 distinct CDR3 sequences, 8% to 9.5% seen once, with 17% in the top ten. The material sequenced was PBMCs, taken approximately 40 days after the first yellow fever vaccination. The receptors shown here come from a man aged 18 to 29 who received the YFV17D yellow fever vaccine.

This rearrangement joins TRBV7-6 to TRBJ2-5, with TRBD1 matching 10 bases. Germline V lookup: CDR1 SGHVS, CDR2 FNYEAQ. The CDR3 has 15 amino acids. V was pared by 2 bases and J by 1 base, with 1 base of the junction left unmatched. CDR3 region: CASSLRDRGQETQYF. CDR3 nucleotides: TGTGCCAGCAGCTTAAGGGACAGGGGCCAAGAGACCCAGTACTTC.

Ten or more counts support this clonotype. CDR3 nucleotide sequence: TGTGCCAGCGTCTGGGGGGAGACAGGGGCAGATACGCAGTATTTT. It yields the protein CASVWGETGADTQYF. The chain is built from TRBV21-1 and TRBJ2-3; the table's D gene call, TRBD1, was not cross checked with the DNA. TRBV21-1 is listed as a pseudogene. CDR3 length equals 15 residues.

This clonotype has only a few counts. J is TRBJ1-6 and V is TRBV7-2, with D maybe TRBD1 (5 bases). Germline-derived CDR1 and CDR2 are SGHTA and FQGNSA. The CDR3 has 13 amino acids. V lost 7 bases and J lost 10, with 14 bases in between. CDR3 DNA sequence: TGTGCCAGCACCCCGGGGGACCCATCACCCCTCCACTTT. It yields the protein CASTPGDPSPLHF.

This clonotype has a count of ten or more. This rearrangement joins TRBV5-1 to TRBJ2-2; either TRBD1 or TRBD2 may supply D (5 bases each). The germline V gene encodes CDR1 SGHRS and CDR2 YFSETQ. V lost 1 base to trimming and J lost 0 bases, with 7 bases between them. The length of the CDR3 is 15 residues. CDR3 DNA: TGCGCCAGCAGCTTGAAGGGACCGAACACCGGGGAGCTGTTTTTT. Translation gives CASSLKGPNTGELFF.

This clonotype occurred a few times. The J gene is TRBJ1-1, the V gene TRBV11-2, with 9 bases fitting TRBD1. The V gene end was trimmed by 7 bases and the J gene end by 5 bases; junction bases not matched to a gene: 11. Germline V gene lookup returns CDR1 SGHAT and CDR2 FQNNGV. The CDR3 totals 15 residues. The CDR3 reads CASTPATGGRTEAFF. The CDR3, as DNA: TGTGCCAGCACTCCAGCGACAGGGGGGAGAACTGAAGCTTTCTTT.

In its sample, this clonotype was seen many times. CDR3 bases: TGTGCCAGCAGTCTAACCAGGGGGGTAGGCTATGGCTACACCTTC. It encodes CASSLTRGVGYGYTF. V usage is TRBV27 and J usage is TRBJ1-2, with 7 positions matching TRBD1. Germline CDR1 and CDR2: MNHEY and SMNVEV (reference sequence). The CDR3 extends over 15 amino acids. J gave up 4 bases and V 5 bases, and 10 bases lay outside the gene matches.

This clonotype was recorded a few times. The chain couples TRBV20-1 to TRBJ2-7; maybe TRBD1 (5 bases). The ends were cut back, 5 bases at V and 3 bases at J, with 8 bases in the middle. Germline V gives CDR1 DFQATT, CDR2 SNEGSKA (reference sequence). The CDR3 spans 11 residues. The CDR3 DNA is TGCAGTGCTGCCAGGGTCTACGAGCAGTACTTC. Translating gives CSAARVYEQYF.

V is TRBV12-3 or TRBV12-4 and J is TRBJ1-1; D not certain. V lost 1 base to trimming and J lost 3 bases, with 9 bases between them. The CDR3 consists of 14 residues. The CDR3 sequence: CASSLEYWDTEAFF. CDR3 nucleotides: TGTGCCAGCAGTTTAGAGTACTGGGACACTGAAGCTTTCTTT.

This clonotype was observed a few times. The genes are TRBV6-5 and TRBJ1-5, with no clear D. This CDR3 is built from 17 residues. Germline V CDR1 and CDR2: MNHEY, SVGAGI. Trimming took off 5 bases at V and 4 bases at J, with 21 bases between the two ends. CDR3 sequence reads: CASSLLGSGLSNQPQHF. CDR3 coding DNA: TGTGCCAGCAGTCTCCTCGGGTCTGGGTTATCAAATCAGCCCCAGCATTTT.

V and J are TRBV16 and TRBJ1-5, with 11 bases fitting TRBD1. Germline values: CDR1 KGHSY, CDR2 FQNENV. This CDR3 has 16 residues. J gave up 6 bases and V 0 bases, and 4 bases lay outside the gene matches. CDR3 bases: TGTGCCAGCAGCCAATCGATGGGGACAGGGGGTCAGCCCCAGCATTTT. Translating gives CASSQSMGTGGQPQHF.